The 11 T cell receptor beta chains in this list originate from one sample, sequenced in a study of naive and memory T cell subsets. Four PCR rounds used nested alpha and beta constant region primers plus the SP2 primer. TCRdb fed the UMI-ligation and nested PCR reads into MiXCR, producing one record per CDR3 protein. This table holds around 31,000 distinct CDR3 sequences, less than 8.5% found once. This sample's treatment: skin biopsy from PPD injection site in Mantoux-positive individual. A UMI-containing oligonucleotide was joined by 3' ligation to the TCR cDNA template. The sample in question was skin, obtained from a tuberculin skin test site. These TCRs come from an adult in good health.

The V gene is TRBV13, the J gene TRBJ2-5; a possible D gene is TRBD2 (5 bases). The V and J ends lost 5 bases and 2 bases respectively, with 18 bases between them. CDR1 is PRHDT and CDR2 is FYEKMQ in the germline V gene (reference sequence). The CDR3 contains 16 residues. The CDR3: CASSRRGSWGQETQYF. The CDR3 region has the DNA TGTGCCAGCAGCCGCCGGGGTAGTTGGGGTCAAGAGACCCAGTACTTC.

This clonotype was counted ten times or more. The CDR3 DNA follows: TGTGCCAGCAGTTATTTGGCCCGGACAGGGGGCGCGAAAGAAGCTTTCTTT. Its translation: CASSYLARTGGAKEAFF. The J gene is TRBJ1-1, the V gene TRBV12-3 or TRBV12-4, with 11 bases aligning to TRBD1. The V segment lost 4 bases and the J segment 8 bases; nucleotides outside the gene matches: 15. The CDR3 is made up of 17 amino acids.

This clonotype was observed many times. This chain joins TRBV15 and TRBJ2-2, with a possible D match to TRBD1 (5 bases). The CDR3 totals 17 residues. Germline lookup yields CDR1 LNHNV and CDR2 YYDKDF (reference sequence). Trimming cost V 3 bases and J 0 bases, with 14 bases left between them. CDR3 loop: CATSSPGKITNTGELFF. CDR3 nucleotide sequence: TGTGCCACCAGCAGCCCAGGGAAAATTACGAACACCGGGGAGCTGTTTTTT. The full variable domain, completed using reference TRBV15 and TRBJ2-2, is DAMVIQNPRYQVTQFGKPVTLSCSQTLNHNVMYWYQQKSSQAPKLLFHYYDKDFNNEADTPDNFQSRRPNTSFCFLDIRSPGLGDTAMYLCATSSPGKITNTGELFFGEGSRLTVL.

This clonotype was recorded at least ten times. CDR3 DNA sequence: TGTGCCAGCAGTCAGGGGGCGGCGAGCAATCAGCCCCAGCATTTT. This gives the protein CASSQGAASNQPQHF. The chain has TRBV2 and TRBJ1-5; TRBD1 aligns across 8 bases. This CDR3 is 15 amino acids long. V gave up 5 bases and J gave up 1 base; unmatched junction bases: 4. CDR1 and CDR2 (germline): SNHLY, FYNNEI. Filled out from reference TRBV2 and TRBJ1-5, the complete variable domain reads EPEVTQTPSHQVTQMGQEVILRCVPISNHLYFYWYRQILGQKVEFLVSFYNNEISEKSEIFDDQFSVERPDGSNFTLKIRSTKLEDSAMYFCASSQGAASNQPQHFGDGTRLSIL.

This clonotype was seen ten or more times. The chain is built from TRBV12-3 or TRBV12-4 and TRBJ1-2, with 10 nucleotides matching TRBD1. There are 15 residues in the CDR3. The trim removed 5 bases at V and 4 bases at J, leaving 7 bases unmatched. The DNA for the CDR3 is TGTGCCAGCAGTCAGACAGGGGGCGAGGCCTATGGCTACACCTTC. It encodes CASSQTGGEAYGYTF.

At least ten counts were recorded for this clonotype. The rearrangement joins TRBV12-3 or TRBV12-4 to TRBJ1-3; tentatively, D is TRBD1 (6 bases). The V and J ends lost 3 bases and 0 bases respectively, with 12 bases between them. This CDR3 is 16 amino acids long. CDR3 residues: CASSFPAGASGNTIYF. CDR3 in DNA: TGTGCCAGCAGTTTCCCAGCGGGGGCCTCTGGAAACACCATATATTTT.

The rearrangement joins TRBV5-1 to TRBJ1-1; D is possibly TRBD1 (5 bases). CDR1 SGHRS and CDR2 YFSETQ come from the germline V gene. The V end was cut by 4 bases, the J end by 0 bases, with 10 bases between. The CDR3 covers 14 residues. This CDR3 reads CASSGEQVNTEAFF. CDR3 bases: TGCGCCAGCAGCGGCGAACAGGTGAACACTGAAGCTTTCTTT.

There are many counts of this clonotype. The rearrangement links TRBV7-8 to TRBJ2-3, with 9 bases fitting TRBD2. Trimming took 0 bases from V and 3 from J; bases not matched to a gene: 1. Looked up from germline, CDR1 is SGHVS and CDR2 is FQNEAQ. This CDR3 comprises 15 residues. This CDR3 reads CASSLALAGTDTQYF. CDR3 DNA: TGTGCCAGCAGCTTAGCTCTAGCGGGAACAGATACGCAGTATTTT.

J is TRBJ2-5 and V is TRBV7-3, with D possibly TRBD2 on 7 matching bases. V gave up 2 bases and J gave up 1 base, with 11 bases separating them. Per germline, CDR1 SGHTA and CDR2 FQGTGA. This CDR3 is 15 amino acids long. The DNA for the CDR3 is TGTGCCAGCAGCTTAGGGCGGGGGCCCCAAGAGACCCAGTACTTC. The encoded protein is CASSLGRGPQETQYF.

In its sample, this clonotype was seen many times. This chain uses TRBV27 with TRBJ2-7, with D possibly matching TRBD2 (6 bases). Trimming took 6 bases from V and 5 from J, leaving 17 bases between them. The CDR3 contains 14 residues. Germline CDR1 is MNHEY and CDR2 is SMNVEV (reference sequence). The CDR3 DNA sequence: TGTGCCAGCAGAGGACTGGGGGGTGCCAACGAGCAGTACTTC. The encoded protein is CASRGLGGANEQYF.

This chain uses TRBV27 with TRBJ1-2, with 7 bases lining up with TRBD1. The germline V gene has CDR1 MNHEY and CDR2 SMNVEV (reference sequence). J gave up 0 bases and V 7 bases, and 8 bases lay outside the gene matches. This CDR3 spans 15 amino acids. CDR3 residues: CASKGEGQANYGYTF. The CDR3, as DNA: TGTGCCAGCAAAGGAGAAGGACAGGCTAACTATGGCTACACCTTC.